The 11 T cell receptor beta chains listed next were all sequenced from one sample in a study of cytomegalovirus exposure and HLA in healthy donors (dated by TCRdb to about 2017). The library was made by the immunoSEQ multiplex PCR assay. A mixture of 60 forward primers for TCR Vbeta segments and 13 reverse primers for TCR Jbeta segments was used in the multiplex PCR. TCRdb's version of the immuneACCESS table is confined to in-frame rearrangements and falls short of the full clone set. An unresolved V gene accounts for under half of the shortfall where checked; the remainder is of unknown origin. This sample lists 110,000 to 150,000 clones; roughly 84% were detected once. More than 2% of the sample goes to the ten largest clones. Sequencing used PBMCs. These TCRs come from a boy between 2 and 10 years old in good health and CMV-seronegative.

This clone was recorded once. This sequence joins TRBV5-1 and TRBJ2-2; possibly TRBD1 for D (5 bases). Germline V CDR1 and CDR2: SGHRS, YFSETQ. Trimming took 4 bases from V and 7 from J, leaving 11 bases between them. This CDR3 is built from 13 residues. This chain's CDR3 is CASSQQAVGELFF. The DNA of the CDR3 is TGCGCCAGCAGCCAACAGGCGGTCGGGGAGCTGTTTTTT.

The chain has TRBV10-3 and TRBJ2-7, with D tentatively TRBD1 (5 bases). Germline V gene lookup returns CDR1 ENHRY and CDR2 SYGVKD. The V and J ends lost 4 bases and 6 bases respectively, with 16 bases between them. This CDR3 comprises 14 residues. The CDR3 region has the DNA TGTGCCATCAGTGGGGGCAGGGTTGCGTTCGAGCAGTACTTC. This codes for CAISGGRVAFEQYF.

The chain combines TRBV4-1 with TRBJ1-4; the D gene is possibly TRBD1 (5 bases). The CDR3 contains 15 residues. V gave up 3 bases and J gave up 3 bases, with 11 bases separating them. Germline V lookup: CDR1 MGHRA, CDR2 YSYEKL. The CDR3 region is CASSQRGLPNEKLFF. The CDR3 nucleotides read TGCGCCAGCAGCCAGCGGGGGTTACCTAATGAAAAACTGTTTTTT.

This clone was found a few times. The same CDR3 can be traced to other DNA sequences in this sample. The V call is TRBV18, the J call TRBJ1-1; tentatively, D is TRBD1 (6 bases). Trimming left V 0 bases short and J 4 bases short, with 9 bases between. The CDR3 contains 14 residues. From germline, CDR1 is KGHSH and CDR2 LQKENI. CDR3 DNA: TGTGCCAGCTCACCACCGGGAGGGGGCACTGAAGCTTTCTTT. Protein sequence: CASSPPGGGTEAFF. Based on the CDR3 plus reference TRBV18 and TRBJ1-1, the full variable domain is NAGVMQNPRHLVRRRGQEARLRCSPMKGHSHVYWYRQLPEEGLKFMVYLQKENIIDESGMPKERFSAEFPKEGPSILRIQQVVRGDSAAYFCASSPPGGGTEAFFGQGTRLTVV.

Only a few counts were recorded for this clone. J is TRBJ1-1 and V is TRBV27; D unresolved. The CDR3 is 14 amino acids. V lost 5 bases, J lost 3 bases, and 13 bases lay in between. Germline CDR1 and CDR2: MNHEY and SMNVEV (reference sequence). This CDR3 is CASSPQWRYTEAFF. CDR3 nucleotide sequence: TGTGCCAGCAGTCCCCAGTGGCGGTACACTGAAGCTTTCTTT.

The chain combines TRBV7-2 with TRBJ1-6, with 8 bases matching TRBD1. Germline-derived CDR1 and CDR2 are SGHTA and FQGNSA. V shed 5 bases and J 6 bases; nucleotides not matched to a gene: 3. The CDR3 sequence is 14 residues long. CDR3 nucleotide sequence: TGTGCCAGCAGCGGACAGGGAGCTAATTCACCCCTCCACTTT. This codes for CASSGQGANSPLHF.

The chain uses TRBV6-5 and TRBJ1-5, with D tentatively TRBD1 (5 bases). V was clipped by 5 bases and J by 4 bases, with 12 bases between them. Per germline, CDR1 MNHEY and CDR2 SVGAGI. CDR3 length equals 14 residues. In DNA form, the CDR3 reads TGTGCCAGCAGTACCGGGGGGAGGAATCAGCCCCAGCATTTT. Protein product: CASSTGGRNQPQHF.

This chain uses TRBV9 with TRBJ1-4; D perhaps matches TRBD1 (6 bases). Trimming removed 3 bases from V and 8 bases from J, with 11 bases in between. Looked up from germline, CDR1 is SGDLS and CDR2 is YYNGEE. The CDR3 length is 13 residues. This CDR3 reads CASSETGGEKLFF. CDR3 nucleotide sequence: TGTGCCAGCAGCGAGACAGGCGGAGAAAAACTGTTTTTT.

This chain uses TRBV7-9 with TRBJ2-1; 12 positions agree with TRBD2. The CDR3 runs to 18 residues. CDR1 SEHNR and CDR2 FQNEAQ come from the germline V gene (reference sequence). V was clipped by 2 bases and J by 5 bases; unmatched bases: 10. CDR3 DNA sequence: TGTGCCAGCAGCTTATTTCCCAGGGCTAGCGGGAGGGACAATGAGCAGTTCTTC. It yields the protein CASSLFPRASGRDNEQFF.

CDR3 sequence: CASSYKTGYYNEQFF. Here the CDR3 DNA reads TGTGCCAGCAGTTATAAAACAGGGTACTACAATGAGCAGTTCTTC. The chain combines TRBV6-5 with TRBJ2-1, with D possibly matching TRBD1 (6 bases). The CDR3 covers 15 residues. Germline V gene lookup returns CDR1 MNHEY and CDR2 SVGAGI. V was cut by 3 bases and J by 3 bases, with 12 bases left in between.

The rearrangement joins TRBV5-1 to TRBJ2-2; D perhaps matches TRBD2 (6 bases). Germline V gives CDR1 SGHRS, CDR2 YFSETQ. V dropped 3 bases and J dropped 5 bases, with 14 bases sitting between them. The CDR3 runs 15 residues. The CDR3 here is CASSSNSAGTGELFF. The CDR3 DNA sequence: TGCGCCAGCAGCTCCAACTCCGCGGGGACCGGGGAGCTGTTTTTT.